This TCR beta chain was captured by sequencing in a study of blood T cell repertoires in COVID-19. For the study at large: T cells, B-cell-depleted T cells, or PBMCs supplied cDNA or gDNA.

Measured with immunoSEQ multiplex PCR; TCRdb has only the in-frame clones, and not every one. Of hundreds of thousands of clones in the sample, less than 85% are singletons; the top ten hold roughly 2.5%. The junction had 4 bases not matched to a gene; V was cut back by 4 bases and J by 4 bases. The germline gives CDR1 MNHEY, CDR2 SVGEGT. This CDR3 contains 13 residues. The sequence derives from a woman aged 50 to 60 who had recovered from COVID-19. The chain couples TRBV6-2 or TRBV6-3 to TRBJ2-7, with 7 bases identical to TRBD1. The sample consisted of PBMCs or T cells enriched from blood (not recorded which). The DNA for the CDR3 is TGTGCCAGCAGTTGGAACAGGGGTTACGAGCAGTACTTC. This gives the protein CASSWNRGYEQYF.